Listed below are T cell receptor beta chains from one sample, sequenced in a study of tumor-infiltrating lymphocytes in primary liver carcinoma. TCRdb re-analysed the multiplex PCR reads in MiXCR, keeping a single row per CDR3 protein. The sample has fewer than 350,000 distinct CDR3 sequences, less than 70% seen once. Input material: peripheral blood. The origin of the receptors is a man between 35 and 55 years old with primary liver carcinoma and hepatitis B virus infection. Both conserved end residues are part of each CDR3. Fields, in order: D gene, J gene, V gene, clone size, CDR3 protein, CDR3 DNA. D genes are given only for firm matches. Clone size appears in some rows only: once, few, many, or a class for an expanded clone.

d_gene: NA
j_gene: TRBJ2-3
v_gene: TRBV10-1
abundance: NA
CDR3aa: CASSVSPPTTTDTRYF
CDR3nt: TGCGCCAGCAGTGTCTCACCCCCCACGACGACAGATACGCGGTATTTT

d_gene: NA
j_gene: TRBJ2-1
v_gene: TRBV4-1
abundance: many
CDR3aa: CASSLLGNNEQFF
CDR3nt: TGCGCCAGCAGCCTCTTAGGGAATAATGAGCAGTTCTTC

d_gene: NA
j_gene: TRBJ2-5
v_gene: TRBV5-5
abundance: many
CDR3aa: CASSLVTRGETQYF
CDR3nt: TGTGCCAGCAGCTTGGTGACAAGAGGAGAGACCCAGTACTTC

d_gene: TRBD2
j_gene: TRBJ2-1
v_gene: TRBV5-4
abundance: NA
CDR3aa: CASSNGLASHNEQFF
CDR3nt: TGTGCCAGCAGCAACGGACTAGCGAGCCACAATGAGCAGTTCTTC

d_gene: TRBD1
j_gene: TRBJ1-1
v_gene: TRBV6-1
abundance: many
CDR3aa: CASSEPTGENTEAFF
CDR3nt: TGTGCCAGCAGTGAACCGACAGGGGAGAACACTGAAGCTTTCTTT

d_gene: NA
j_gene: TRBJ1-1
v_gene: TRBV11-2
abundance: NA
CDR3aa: CASNMPGRKSNEAFF
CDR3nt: TGTGCCAGCAACATGCCGGGACGCAAGAGCAATGAAGCTTTCTTT

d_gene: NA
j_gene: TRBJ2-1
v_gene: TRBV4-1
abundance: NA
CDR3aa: CTSSQLDVISYNEQLF
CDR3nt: TGCACCAGCAGCCAATTAGACGTTATCTCCTACAATGAGCAGCTCTTC

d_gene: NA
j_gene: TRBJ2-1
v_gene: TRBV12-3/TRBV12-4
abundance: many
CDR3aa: CASSLRAQGAYNEQFF
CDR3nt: TGTGCCAGCAGTTTAAGGGCGCAGGGAGCCTACAATGAGCAGTTCTTC

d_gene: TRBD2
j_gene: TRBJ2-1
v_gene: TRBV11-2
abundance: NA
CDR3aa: CASSVRLAGARSYNEQFF
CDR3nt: TGTGCCAGCAGCGTGAGACTAGCGGGTGCCCGATCCTACAATGAGCAGTTCTTC

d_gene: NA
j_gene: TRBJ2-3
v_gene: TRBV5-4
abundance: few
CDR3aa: CASSLDQCRTDTQYF
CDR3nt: TGTGCCAGCAGCTTGGATCAGTGCCGCACAGATACGCAGTATTTT

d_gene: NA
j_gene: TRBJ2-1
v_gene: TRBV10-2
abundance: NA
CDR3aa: CASRHPGDFNNEQFF
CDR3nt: TGCGCCAGCAGACACCCCGGGGACTTTAACAATGAGCAGTTCTTC

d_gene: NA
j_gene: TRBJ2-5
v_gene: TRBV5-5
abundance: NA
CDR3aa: CASSSSRDSRTQDTQYF
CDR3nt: TGTGCCAGCAGCTCGTCGCGGGACAGCAGAACCCAAGATACCCAGTACTTC

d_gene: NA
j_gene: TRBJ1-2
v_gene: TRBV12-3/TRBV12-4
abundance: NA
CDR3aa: CASSSQQGGYGYTF
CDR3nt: TGTGCCAGCAGTTCCCAACAGGGCGGCTATGGCTACACCTTC

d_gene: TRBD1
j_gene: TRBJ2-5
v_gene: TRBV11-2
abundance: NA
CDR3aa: CTSSIGDRGQQETQYF
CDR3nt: TGTACCAGCAGCATAGGGGACAGGGGGCAACAAGAGACCCAGTACTTC

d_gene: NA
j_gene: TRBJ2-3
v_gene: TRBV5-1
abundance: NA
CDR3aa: CASSLVASGTDTQYF
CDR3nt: TGCGCCAGCAGCTTGGTGGCTAGCGGCACAGATACGCAGTATTTT

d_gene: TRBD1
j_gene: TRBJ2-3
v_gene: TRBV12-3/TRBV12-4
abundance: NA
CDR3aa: CASSLQGTADMQYF
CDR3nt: TGTGCCAGCAGTTTGCAGGGGACAGCCGATATGCAGTATTTT

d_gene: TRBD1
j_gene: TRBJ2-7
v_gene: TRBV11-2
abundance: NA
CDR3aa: CASCSGTEVSYEQYF
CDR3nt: TGTGCCAGCTGTTCGGGGACAGAGGTCTCCTACGAGCAGTACTTC

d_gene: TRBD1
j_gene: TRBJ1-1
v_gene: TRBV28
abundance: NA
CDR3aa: CAGSARRGQFTEVFF
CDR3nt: TGTGCCGGCAGTGCCCGGAGGGGGCAGTTTACTGAAGTTTTCTTT

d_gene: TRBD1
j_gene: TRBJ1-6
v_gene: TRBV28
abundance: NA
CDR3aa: CASRPPRGNSPLHF
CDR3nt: TGTGCCAGCAGACCGCCCAGGGGGAATTCACCCCTCCACTTT

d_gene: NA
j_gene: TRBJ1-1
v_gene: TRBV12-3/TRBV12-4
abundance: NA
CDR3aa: CASSLVAENTEAFF
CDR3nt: TGTGCCAGCAGTTTAGTGGCAGAGAACACTGAAGCTTTCTTT

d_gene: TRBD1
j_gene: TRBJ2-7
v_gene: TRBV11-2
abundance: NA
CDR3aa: CANTRVSGTGNYEQYF
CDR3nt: TGTGCCAACACCCGCGTCTCCGGGACAGGGAACTACGAACAGTACTTC

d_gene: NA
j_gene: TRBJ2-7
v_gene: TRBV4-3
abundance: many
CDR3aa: CASSQVKATGEQYF
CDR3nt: TGCGCCAGCAGCCAAGTAAAGGCCACGGGCGAGCAGTACTTC

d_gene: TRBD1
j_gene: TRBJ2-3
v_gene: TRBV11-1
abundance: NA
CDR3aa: CASSLKGTDTLYF
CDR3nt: TGTGCCAGCAGCTTAAAGGGGACAGATACGCTGTATTTT

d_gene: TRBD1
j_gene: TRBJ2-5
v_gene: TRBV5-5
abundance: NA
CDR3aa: CASSFSGQGRRETQYF
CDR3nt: TGTGCCAGCAGCTTTTCCGGACAGGGAAGGCGGGAGACCCAGTACTTC

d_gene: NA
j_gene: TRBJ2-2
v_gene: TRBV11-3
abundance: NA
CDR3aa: CAGSLGVGSGGELFF
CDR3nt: TGTGCCGGCAGCTTAGGAGTGGGATCCGGCGGGGAGCTGTTTTTT

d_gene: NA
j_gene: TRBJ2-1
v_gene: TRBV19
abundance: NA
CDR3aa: CASSKVSSYNEQFF
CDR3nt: TGTGCCAGTAGTAAGGTTAGCTCCTACAATGAGCAGTTCTTC

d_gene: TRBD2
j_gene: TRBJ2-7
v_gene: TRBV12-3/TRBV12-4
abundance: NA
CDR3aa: CGSSFPGLAKYEQYF
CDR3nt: TGTGGCAGCAGTTTTCCGGGACTAGCTAAGTACGAGCAGTACTTC

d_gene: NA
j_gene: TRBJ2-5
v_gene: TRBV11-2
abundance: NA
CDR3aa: CANGLDRDRTQYF
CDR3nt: TGTGCCAATGGCTTAGATCGGGACCGGACCCAGTACTTC

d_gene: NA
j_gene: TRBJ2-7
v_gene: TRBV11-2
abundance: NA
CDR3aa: CASSDHRRDLSEQYF
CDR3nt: TGTGCCAGCAGCGACCACAGGAGGGATCTCTCCGAGCAGTACTTC

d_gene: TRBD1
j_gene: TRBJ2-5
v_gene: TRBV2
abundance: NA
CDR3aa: CASSDRGQETQYF
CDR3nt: TGTGCCAGCAGTGACAGGGGGCAAGAGACCCAGTACTTC

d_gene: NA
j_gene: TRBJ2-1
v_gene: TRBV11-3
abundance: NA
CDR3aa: CVSSLDGSVAEQLF
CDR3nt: TGTGTCAGCAGCTTAGACGGGAGTGTGGCTGAGCAGCTCTTC